This T cell receptor beta chain was captured by sequencing in a study of cytomegalovirus exposure and HLA in healthy donors. Details on this clone: The antigen remains unidentified.

PCR amplification relied on 60 Vbeta primers (plus 13 Jbeta primers). The protocol was immunoSEQ multiplex PCR, while the TCRdb copy is restricted to in-frame clones and leaves out a portion. Of some 150,000 clones in the sample, over 60% were seen once. Study conclusions and caveats: Compared with the roughly 670-donor mean, an Asian-associated ancestry cluster reportedly had fewer N-insertions, according to a later analysis. The later analysis indicated that the majority of CMV-associated TCR beta chains appeared HLA-restricted.

Germline-derived CDR1 and CDR2 are SGHAT and FQNNGV. The CDR3 sequence is 14 residues long. Trimming removed 0 bases from V and 7 bases from J, with 13 bases in between. This sequence joins TRBV11-2 and TRBJ2-7; TRBD2 might be the D (6 bases). Sequencing used PBMCs. This receptor was obtained from a man aged 35 to 55 in good health and CMV-seropositive. CDR3 sequence: CASSLERGRGEQYF. CDR3 coding DNA: TGTGCCAGCAGCTTAGAGCGGGGCCGAGGAGAGCAGTACTTC.